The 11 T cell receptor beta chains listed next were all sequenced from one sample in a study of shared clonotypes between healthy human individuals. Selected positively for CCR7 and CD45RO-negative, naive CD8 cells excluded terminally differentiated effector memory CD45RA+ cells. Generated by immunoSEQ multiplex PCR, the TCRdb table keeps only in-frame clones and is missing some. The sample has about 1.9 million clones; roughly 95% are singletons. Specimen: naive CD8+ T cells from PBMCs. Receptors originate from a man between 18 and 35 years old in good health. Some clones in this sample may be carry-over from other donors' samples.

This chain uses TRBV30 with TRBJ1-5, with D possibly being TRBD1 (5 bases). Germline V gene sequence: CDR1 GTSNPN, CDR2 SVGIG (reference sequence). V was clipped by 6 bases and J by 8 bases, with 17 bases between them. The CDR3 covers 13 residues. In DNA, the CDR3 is TGTGCCTGCGGGACCCCATTCAGGGAGCCCCAGCATTTT. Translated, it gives CACGTPFREPQHF. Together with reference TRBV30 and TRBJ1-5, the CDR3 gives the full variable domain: SQTIHQWPATLVQPVGSPLSLECTVEGTSNPNLYWYRQAAGRGLQLLFYSVGIGQISSEVPQNLSASRPQDRQFILSSKKLLLSDSGFYLCACGTPFREPQHFGDGTRLSIL.

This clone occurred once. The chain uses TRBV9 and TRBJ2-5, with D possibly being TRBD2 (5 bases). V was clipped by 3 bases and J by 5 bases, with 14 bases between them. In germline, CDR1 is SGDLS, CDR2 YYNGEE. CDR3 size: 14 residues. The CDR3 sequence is CASSATGLEETQYF. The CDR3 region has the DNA TGTGCCAGCAGCGCTACGGGGTTGGAGGAGACCCAGTACTTC.

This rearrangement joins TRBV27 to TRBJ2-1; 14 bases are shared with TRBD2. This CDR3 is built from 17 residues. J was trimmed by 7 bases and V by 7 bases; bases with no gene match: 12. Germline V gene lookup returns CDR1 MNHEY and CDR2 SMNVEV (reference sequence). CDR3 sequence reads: CASTPWGTSGSHNEQFF. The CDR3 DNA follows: TGTGCCAGCACCCCGTGGGGGACTAGCGGGAGTCATAATGAGCAGTTCTTC.

This chain's CDR3 is CASSQDRTSSHEQYF. In DNA, the CDR3 is TGCGCCAGCAGCCAAGATCGGACTAGCAGCCACGAGCAGTACTTC. The gene calls are TRBV4-1 and TRBJ2-7; 8 bases are shared with TRBD2. V lost 0 bases and J lost 5; bases outside the gene matches: 6. From germline, CDR1 is MGHRA and CDR2 YSYEKL. The CDR3 extends over 15 amino acids.

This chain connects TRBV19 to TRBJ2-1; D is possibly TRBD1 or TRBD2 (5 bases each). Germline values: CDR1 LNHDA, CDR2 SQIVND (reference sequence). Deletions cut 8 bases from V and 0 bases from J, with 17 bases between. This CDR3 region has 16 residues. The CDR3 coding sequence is TGTGCCAGTGCCTGGGACCTCCGGAGCTCCTACAATGAGCAGTTCTTC. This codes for CASAWDLRSSYNEQFF.

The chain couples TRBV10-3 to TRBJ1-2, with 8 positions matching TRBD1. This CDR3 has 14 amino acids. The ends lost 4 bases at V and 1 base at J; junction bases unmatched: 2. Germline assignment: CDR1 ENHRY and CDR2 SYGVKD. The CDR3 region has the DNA TGTGCCATCAGTGGACAGGGGTTTAACTATGGCTACACCTTC. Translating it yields CAISGQGFNYGYTF.

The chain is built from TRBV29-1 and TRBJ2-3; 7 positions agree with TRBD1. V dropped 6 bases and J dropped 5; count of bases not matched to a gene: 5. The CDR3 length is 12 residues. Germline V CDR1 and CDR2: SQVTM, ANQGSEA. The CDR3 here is CSVPTGIDTQYF. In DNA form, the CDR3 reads TGCAGCGTACCGACAGGGATAGATACGCAGTATTTT.

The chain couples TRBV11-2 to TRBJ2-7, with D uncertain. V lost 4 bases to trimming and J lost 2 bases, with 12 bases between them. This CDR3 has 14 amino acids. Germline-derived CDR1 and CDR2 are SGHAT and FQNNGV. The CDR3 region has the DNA TGTGCCAGCAGCTCCAGCTCCTGGCCCTACGAGCAGTACTTC. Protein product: CASSSSSWPYEQYF.

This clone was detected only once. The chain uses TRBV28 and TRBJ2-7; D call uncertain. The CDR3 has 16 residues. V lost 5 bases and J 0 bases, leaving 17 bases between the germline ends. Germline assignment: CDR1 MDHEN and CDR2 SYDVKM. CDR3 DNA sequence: TGTGCCAGCAGTGAGCCGGCCCATACCCTCTCCTACGAGCAGTACTTC. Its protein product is CASSEPAHTLSYEQYF.

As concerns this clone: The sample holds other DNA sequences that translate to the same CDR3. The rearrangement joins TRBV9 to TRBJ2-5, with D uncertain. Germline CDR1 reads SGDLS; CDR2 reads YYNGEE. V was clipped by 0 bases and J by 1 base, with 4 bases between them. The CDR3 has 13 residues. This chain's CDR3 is CASSVVPQETQYF. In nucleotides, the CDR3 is TGTGCCAGCAGCGTAGTCCCCCAAGAGACCCAGTACTTC.

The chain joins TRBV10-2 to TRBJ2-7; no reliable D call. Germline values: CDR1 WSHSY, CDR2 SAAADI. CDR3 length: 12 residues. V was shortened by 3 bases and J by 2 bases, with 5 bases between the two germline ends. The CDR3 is CASSDLTYEQYF. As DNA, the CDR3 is TGCGCCAGCAGTGACCTAACCTACGAGCAGTACTTC.